The T cell receptor beta chain described here comes from a study of cytomegalovirus exposure and HLA in healthy donors. PCR used 60 Vbeta primers and 13 Jbeta primers. Libraries were prepared by immunoSEQ multiplex PCR; TCRdb keeps only in-frame clonotypes and omits some of them. The sample lists over 250,000 clones; around 66% were seen once. The source material was PBMCs. The sequence came from a female donor in good health and CMV-seronegative.

The CDR3 nucleotides read TGTGCCAGCAGCTTAGGTCGGGAGACCCAGTACTTC. This sequence encodes CASSLGRETQYF. V gene TRBV7-9 combines with J gene TRBJ2-5; D gene unclear. The CDR3 spans 12 residues. V lost 1 base and J lost 5, with 5 bases in between. Germline V lookup: CDR1 SEHNR, CDR2 FQNEAQ (reference sequence).